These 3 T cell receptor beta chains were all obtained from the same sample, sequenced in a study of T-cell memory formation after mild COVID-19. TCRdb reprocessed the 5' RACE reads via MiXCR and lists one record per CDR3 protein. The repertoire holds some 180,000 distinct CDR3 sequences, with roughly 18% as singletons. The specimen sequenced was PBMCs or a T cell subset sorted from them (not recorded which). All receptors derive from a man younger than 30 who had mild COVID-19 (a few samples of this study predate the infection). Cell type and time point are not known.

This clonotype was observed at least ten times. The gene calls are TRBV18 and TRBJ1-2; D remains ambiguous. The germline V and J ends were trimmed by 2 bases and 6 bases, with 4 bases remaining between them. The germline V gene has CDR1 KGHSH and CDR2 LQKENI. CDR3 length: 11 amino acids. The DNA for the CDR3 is TGTGCCAGCTCACCAGGGGATGGCTACACCTTC. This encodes CASSPGDGYTF.

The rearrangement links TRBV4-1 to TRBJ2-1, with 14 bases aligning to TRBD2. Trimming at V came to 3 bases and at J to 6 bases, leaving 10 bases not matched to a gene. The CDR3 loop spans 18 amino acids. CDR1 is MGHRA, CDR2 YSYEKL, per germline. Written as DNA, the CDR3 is TGCGCCAGCAGCCAGCTCGACCTCGGACTAGCGGGGGGCAATGAGCAGTTCTTC. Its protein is CASSQLDLGLAGGNEQFF.

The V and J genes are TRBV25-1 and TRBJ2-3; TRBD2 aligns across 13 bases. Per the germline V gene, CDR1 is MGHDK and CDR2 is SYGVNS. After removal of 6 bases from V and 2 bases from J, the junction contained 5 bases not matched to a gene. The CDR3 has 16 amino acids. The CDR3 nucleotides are TGTGCCAGCAGCAGACTAGCGGGGGGCATCACAGATACGCAGTATTTT. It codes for CASSRLAGGITDTQYF.